Below are 2 T cell receptor beta chains sequenced from a single sample in a study of cytomegalovirus exposure and HLA in healthy donors. Researchers ran the PCR with 60 Vbeta and 13 Jbeta primers. Profiled with immunoSEQ multiplex PCR; TCRdb holds only in-frame clones, not every one. Of 100,000 or so clones in the sample, approximately 80% are singletons; the top ten hold 2% to 3%. The sequencing input was PBMCs. Source of these receptors: a female donor in good health and CMV-seronegative.

This clone was detected only a few times. The chain links TRBV5-5 to TRBJ2-7, with TRBD2 matching over 7 bases. The ends lost 3 bases at V and 3 bases at J; junction bases unmatched: 12. This CDR3 is built from 16 residues. Germline V gene data show CDR1 as SGHKS and CDR2 as YYEKEE (reference sequence). The CDR3 loop is CASSSRHGGYRYEQYF. CDR3 in DNA: TGTGCCAGCAGCTCTAGACACGGGGGGTACCGCTACGAGCAGTACTTC.

This chain joins TRBV10-3 and TRBJ2-7, with 10 bases fitting TRBD1. CDR1 and CDR2 (germline): ENHRY, SYGVKD. Unmatched junction bases numbered 10, after V lost 7 bases and J lost 4 bases. This CDR3 region has 15 residues. The CDR3, as DNA: TGTGCCATCACCTCCGGACAGGGGGGATTTTACGAGCAGTACTTC. Protein: CAITSGQGGFYEQYF.